These 18 T cell receptor beta chains came from one sample sequenced in a study of T cell changes during pregnancy in multiple sclerosis. The assay was immunoSEQ multiplex PCR, and TCRdb's table has in-frame clones only and misses some. The repertoire holds some 60,000 clones, with 92% as singletons. The sequencing used peripheral blood, collected in the second trimester of pregnancy. Receptors originate from a female donor in good health, enrolled as a control in a pregnancy study.

J is TRBJ2-1 and V is TRBV19, with 10 bases fitting TRBD2. The J segment lost 1 base and the V segment lost 6 bases, leaving 6 bases of the junction unmatched. The germline V gene has CDR1 LNHDA and CDR2 SQIVND (reference sequence). The CDR3 is 16 amino acids. The CDR3 sequence: CASRDNSGRSYNEQFF. CDR3 nucleotides: TGTGCCAGTAGAGATAATAGCGGGAGGTCCTACAATGAGCAGTTCTTC.

The chain is built from TRBV6-1 and TRBJ2-5; 7 bases line up with TRBD2. The CDR3 consists of 15 residues. The junction had 4 bases not matched to a gene; V was cut back by 2 bases and J by 1 base. Germline V lookup: CDR1 MNHNS, CDR2 SASEGT. The CDR3 is CASSEPLAAQETQYF. CDR3 nucleotides: TGTGCCAGCAGTGAACCCCTAGCGGCCCAAGAGACCCAGTACTTC.

The chain has TRBV30 and TRBJ2-6; a weak D match, TRBD2 (7 bases). This CDR3 region has 15 residues. Between the trimmed V and J ends, which lost 0 bases and 3 bases, there was a span of 9 bases. Germline assignment: CDR1 GTSNPN and CDR2 SVGIG (reference sequence). DNA for the CDR3: TGTGCCTGGAGTGTAGGGGGGGTTGGGGCCAACGTCCTGACTTTC. Translated: CAWSVGGVGANVLTF.

The chain combines TRBV27 with TRBJ2-2; maybe TRBD2 (8 bases). CDR1 is MNHEY, CDR2 SMNVEV, per germline (reference sequence). Deletions cut 7 bases from V and 6 bases from J, with 21 bases between. This CDR3 region has 16 residues. CDR3 nucleotides: TGTGCCAGCAATCCCGGGACAGCGGGGGTCGCCGGGGAGCTGTTTTTT. Amino acids: CASNPGTAGVAGELFF.

The V and J genes are TRBV29-1 and TRBJ1-4; 12 bases align to TRBD1. Germline V gives CDR1 SQVTM, CDR2 ANQGSEA. Germline trimming cut 7 bases from V and 6 bases from J; bases unmatched to any gene: 3. The CDR3 runs 13 residues. In nucleotides, the CDR3 is TGCAGCGGGGGACAGGGGGCGGATGAAAAACTGTTTTTT. Its translation is CSGGQGADEKLFF.

The chain combines TRBV27 with TRBJ2-7, with 8 bases that match TRBD2. Germline V lookup: CDR1 MNHEY, CDR2 SMNVEV (reference sequence). J lost 0 bases, V lost 8 bases, and 12 bases had no gene match. CDR3 size: 16 residues. The CDR3 protein is CASAGGGLGRSYEQYF. DNA for the CDR3: TGTGCCAGCGCTGGGGGGGGACTAGGCCGCTCCTACGAGCAGTACTTC.

The chain uses TRBV18 and TRBJ2-2; a possible D gene is TRBD1 (6 bases). Germline V CDR1 and CDR2: KGHSH, LQKENI. Deletions cut 2 bases from V and 5 bases from J, with 15 bases between. This CDR3 spans 16 amino acids. CDR3 region: CASSPNRGTQTGELFF. The CDR3, as DNA: TGTGCCAGCTCACCAAATAGGGGGACCCAGACCGGGGAGCTGTTTTTT.

The chain carries TRBV5-5 and TRBJ2-3; D gene unclear. Trimming took 1 base from V and 5 from J, leaving 14 bases between them. In germline, CDR1 is SGHKS, CDR2 YYEKEE (reference sequence). This CDR3 spans 15 amino acids. The CDR3 nucleotides are TGTGCCAGCAGCTTGCAGGAAGTGGAAATAGATACGCAGTATTTT. This gives the protein CASSLQEVEIDTQYF.

This chain joins TRBV30 and TRBJ1-6; D unresolved. The CDR3 totals 17 residues. The germline gives CDR1 GTSNPN, CDR2 SVGIG (reference sequence). The V gene lost 1 base and the J gene lost 0 bases, with 13 bases spanning the gap. CDR3 sequence reads: CAWSDNTATSYNSPLHF. The CDR3 bases are TGTGCCTGGAGTGATAACACAGCTACCTCCTATAATTCACCCCTCCACTTT.

V and J are TRBV19 and TRBJ1-1; 7 bases agree with TRBD1. Germline V CDR1 and CDR2: LNHDA, SQIVND (reference sequence). The V gene end was trimmed by 0 bases and the J gene end by 4 bases; junction bases not matched to a gene: 2. The CDR3 runs 14 residues. Written as DNA, the CDR3 is TGTGCCAGTAGTATAGAAGGGGGCGGCACTGAAGCTTTCTTT. Translated, it gives CASSIEGGGTEAFF.

The chain joins TRBV7-8 to TRBJ2-1; 7 bases are a match to TRBD2. V dropped 5 bases and J dropped 7; count of bases not matched to a gene: 14. The CDR3 totals 16 residues. Germline loops: CDR1 SGHVS, CDR2 FQNEAQ. CDR3 in amino acids: CASSAPAGGRANEQFF. The CDR3, as DNA: TGTGCCAGCAGCGCCCCCGCTGGGGGGAGGGCGAATGAGCAGTTCTTC.

The genes are TRBV6-1 and TRBJ1-5; D unclear. Per the germline V gene, CDR1 is MNHNS and CDR2 is SASEGT. Trimming stripped 4 bases from V and 3 bases from J, with 10 bases between. The CDR3 contains 14 residues. Here the CDR3 DNA reads TGTGCCAGCAGTGCCTTCCCGGTCAATCAGCCCCAGCATTTT. Its translation: CASSAFPVNQPQHF.

The chain uses TRBV5-1 and TRBJ2-4, with D unresolved. Germline V gene lookup returns CDR1 SGHRS and CDR2 YFSETQ. V lost 0 bases and J lost 3, with 13 bases in between. CDR3 length equals 16 residues. CDR3 nucleotides: TGCGCCAGCAGCTTGGGAGGTGGCGGCGGCAAAAACATTCAGTACTTC. Protein sequence: CASSLGGGGGKNIQYF.

This chain joins TRBV30 and TRBJ1-2, with D possibly matching TRBD1 (6 bases). V gave up 3 bases and J gave up 4 bases, with 18 bases separating them. The CDR3 runs 15 residues. CDR1 and CDR2 (germline): GTSNPN, SVGIG (reference sequence). The CDR3 loop reads CAWSRSTGQSYGYTF. CDR3 bases: TGTGCCTGGAGCCGTTCTACTGGACAGTCCTATGGCTACACCTTC.

The genes are TRBV4-2 and TRBJ2-3, with a tentative D call TRBD2 (5 bases). CDR3 length equals 16 residues. Germline V gene sequence: CDR1 LGHNA, CDR2 YNFKEQ. Trimming stripped 0 bases from V and 3 bases from J, with 13 bases between. The CDR3: CASSQDPRGNTDTQYF. The CDR3 region has the DNA TGTGCCAGCAGCCAAGATCCCCGGGGAAATACAGATACGCAGTATTTT.

CDR3 loop: CASRDRGLRDNEKLFF. The CDR3 coding sequence is TGTGCCAGCAGAGACAGGGGGCTTAGGGATAATGAAAAACTGTTTTTT. The V gene is TRBV2, the J gene TRBJ1-4; 10 nucleotides align to TRBD1. The germline gives CDR1 SNHLY, CDR2 FYNNEI. With V trimmed by 6 bases and J by 4 bases, 8 bases remained unmatched. The CDR3 runs to 16 residues.

This rearrangement joins TRBV6-1 to TRBJ2-1; D perhaps matches TRBD2 (6 bases). Trimming took off 3 bases at V and 8 bases at J, with 14 bases between the two ends. Per the germline V gene, CDR1 is MNHNS and CDR2 is SASEGT. CDR3 size: 14 residues. The CDR3: CASSETLAWDEQFF. In DNA, the CDR3 is TGTGCCAGCAGTGAGACACTAGCATGGGATGAGCAGTTCTTC.

The chain uses TRBV6-5 and TRBJ2-2, with 7 bases aligning to TRBD2. With V trimmed by 2 bases and J by 5 bases, 8 bases remained unmatched. Germline lookup yields CDR1 MNHEY and CDR2 SVGAGI. CDR3 length equals 16 residues. In nucleotides, the CDR3 is TGTGCCAGCAGTTACGGGGTAGGCGGGAGTACCGGGGAGCTGTTTTTT. Amino acids: CASSYGVGGSTGELFF.